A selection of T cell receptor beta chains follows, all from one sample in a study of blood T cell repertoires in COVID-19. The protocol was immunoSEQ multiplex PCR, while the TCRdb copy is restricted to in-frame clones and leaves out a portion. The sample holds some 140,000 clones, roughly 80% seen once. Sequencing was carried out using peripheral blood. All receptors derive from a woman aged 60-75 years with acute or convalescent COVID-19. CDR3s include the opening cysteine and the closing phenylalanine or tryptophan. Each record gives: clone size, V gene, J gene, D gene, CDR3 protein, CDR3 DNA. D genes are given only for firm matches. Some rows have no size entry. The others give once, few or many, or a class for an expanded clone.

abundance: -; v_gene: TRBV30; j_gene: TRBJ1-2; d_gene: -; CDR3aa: CARTPGYTF; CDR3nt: TGTGCCCGGACTCCTGGCTACACCTTC
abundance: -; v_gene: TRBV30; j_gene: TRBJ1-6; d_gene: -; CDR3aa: CAWGRGQGRWNSPLHF; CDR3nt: TGTGCCTGGGGTAGGGGCCAAGGGCGTTGGAATTCACCCCTCCACTTT
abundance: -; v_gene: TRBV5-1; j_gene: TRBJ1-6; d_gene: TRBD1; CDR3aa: CASSLVQGPNSPLHF; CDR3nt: TGCGCCAGCAGCTTGGTACAGGGGCCGAATTCACCCCTCCACTTT
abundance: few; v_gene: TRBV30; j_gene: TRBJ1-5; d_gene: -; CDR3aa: CAWSSGRGDQPQHF; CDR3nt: TGTGCCTGGTCCTCGGGGCGCGGGGATCAGCCCCAGCATTTT
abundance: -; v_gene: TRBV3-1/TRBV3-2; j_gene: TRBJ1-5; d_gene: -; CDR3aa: CASSLTGNDQPQHF; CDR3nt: TGTGCCAGCAGCCTTACAGGGAACGATCAGCCCCAGCATTTT
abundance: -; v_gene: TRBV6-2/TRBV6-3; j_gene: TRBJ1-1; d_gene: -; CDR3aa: CASSSTQGHTEAFF; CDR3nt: TGTGCCAGCAGTTCCACACAGGGACACACTGAAGCTTTCTTT
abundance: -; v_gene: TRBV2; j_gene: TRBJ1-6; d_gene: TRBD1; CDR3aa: CASGVVGTGESPLHF; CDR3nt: TGTGCCAGCGGAGTGGTAGGGACAGGGGAGTCACCCCTCCACTTT
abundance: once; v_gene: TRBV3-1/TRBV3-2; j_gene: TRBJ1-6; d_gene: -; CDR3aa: CASSPPGSFGGNSPLHF; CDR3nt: TGTGCCAGCAGCCCCCCAGGGAGTTTCGGGGGGAATTCACCCCTCCACTTT
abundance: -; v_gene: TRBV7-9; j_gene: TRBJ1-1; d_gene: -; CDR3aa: CASSVTENTEAFF; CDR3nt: TGTGCCAGCAGCGTAACAGAGAACACTGAAGCTTTCTTT
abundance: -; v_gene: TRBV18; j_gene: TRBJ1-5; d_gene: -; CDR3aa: CASSPKGVRNQPQHF; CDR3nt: TGTGCCAGCTCACCAAAAGGGGTTCGCAATCAGCCCCAGCATTTT
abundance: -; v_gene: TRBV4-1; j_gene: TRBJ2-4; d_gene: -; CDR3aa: CASSQGREIAKNIQYF; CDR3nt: TGCGCCAGCAGCCAAGGGAGAGAAATAGCCAAAAACATTCAGTACTTC
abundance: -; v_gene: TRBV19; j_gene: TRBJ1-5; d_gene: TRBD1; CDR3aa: CASSIGGQGNQPQHF; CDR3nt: TGTGCCAGTAGTATAGGTGGACAGGGCAATCAGCCCCAGCATTTT
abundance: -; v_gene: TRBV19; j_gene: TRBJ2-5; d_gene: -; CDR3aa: CASSVDRQGEETQYF; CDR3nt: TGTGCCAGTAGTGTCGATCGGCAGGGCGAAGAGACCCAGTACTTC
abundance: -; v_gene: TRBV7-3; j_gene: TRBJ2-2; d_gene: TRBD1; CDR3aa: CASRSWTGTGELFF; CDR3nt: TGTGCCAGCAGATCCTGGACAGGGACCGGGGAGCTGTTTTTT
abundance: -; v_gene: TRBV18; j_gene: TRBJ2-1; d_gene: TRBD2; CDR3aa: CASSLTSGLSSYNEQFF; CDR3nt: TGTGCCAGCTCACTTACTAGCGGGTTAAGCTCCTACAATGAGCAGTTCTTC
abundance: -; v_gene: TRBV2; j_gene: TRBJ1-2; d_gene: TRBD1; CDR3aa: CASTRDRLLNYGYTF; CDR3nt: TGTGCCAGCACCCGGGACAGGCTCCTTAACTATGGCTACACCTTC
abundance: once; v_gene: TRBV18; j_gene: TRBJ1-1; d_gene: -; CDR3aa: CASSPPLTEAFF; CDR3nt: TGTGCCAGCTCACCCCCACTTACTGAAGCTTTCTTT